Following are 6 T cell receptor beta chains from one sample sequenced in a study of T cells after yellow fever vaccination. TCRdb recomputed calls from the 5' RACE reads with MiXCR, one row per CDR3 protein. The table shows some 670,000 distinct CDR3 sequences, with roughly an eighth occurring only once. Sample: PBMCs, taken on the day of the yellow fever booster vaccination. All receptors derive from a man aged 25-45 years who received the YFV17D yellow fever vaccine.

This clonotype was detected only a few times. The J gene is TRBJ2-5, the V gene TRBV5-1, with a possible D match to TRBD1 (7 bases). This CDR3 region has 15 residues. Deletions cut 1 base from V and 5 bases from J, with 15 bases between. Per germline, CDR1 SGHRS and CDR2 YFSETQ. This CDR3 reads CASSLQGGTSETQYF. CDR3 DNA: TGCGCCAGCAGCTTGCAGGGGGGAACTTCCGAGACCCAGTACTTC.

This clonotype was counted only a few times. The CDR3 reads CASSYRQGASTEAFF. The CDR3 DNA reads as TGTGCCAGCAGCTATCGACAGGGGGCGAGCACTGAAGCTTTCTTT. The chain carries TRBV4-2 and TRBJ1-1; 10 bases are shared with TRBD1. V was clipped by 5 bases and J by 4 bases; unmatched bases: 7. The CDR3 spans 15 residues. The germline CDR1 and CDR2 sequences are LGHNA and YNFKEQ.

The CDR3 nucleotides read TGCAGTGCTAGTGACGCCCCGGGCACCGGGGAGCTGTTTTTT. Translated, it gives CSASDAPGTGELFF. The rearrangement uses TRBV20-1 and TRBJ2-2; D is undetermined. The V and J ends lost 3 bases and 4 bases respectively, with 12 bases between them. CDR1 is DFQATT, CDR2 SNEGSKA, per germline (reference sequence). This CDR3 contains 14 residues.

The chain links TRBV6-2 or TRBV6-3 to TRBJ2-7; 11 bases line up with TRBD2. CDR3 length: 13 amino acids. Per the germline V gene, CDR1 is MNHEY and CDR2 is SVGEGT. The V gene end was trimmed by 7 bases and the J gene end by 5 bases; junction bases not matched to a gene: 4. The CDR3 bases are TGTGCCAGCATGCCACTAGCGGGAGACGAGCAGTACTTC. Its translation is CASMPLAGDEQYF.

The chain is built from TRBV28 and TRBJ1-1; weak D call: TRBD1 (6 bases). Germline CDR1 is MDHEN and CDR2 is SYDVKM. The CDR3 is 14 amino acids. V dropped 4 bases and J dropped 10 bases, with 19 bases sitting between them. CDR3 nucleotide sequence: TGTGCCAGCAGTTCGGTGGAGGGGGGGTACGGAGCTTTCTTT. Its protein product is CASSSVEGGYGAFF.

This clonotype turned up a few times. The chain employs TRBV19 and TRBJ2-7; no firm D call. In germline, CDR1 is LNHDA, CDR2 SQIVND (reference sequence). The V and J ends lost 5 bases and 2 bases respectively, with 10 bases between them. The CDR3 is made up of 13 amino acids. The CDR3 is CASSPRFTYEQYF. In nucleotides, the CDR3 is TGTGCCAGTAGTCCCCGCTTCACCTACGAGCAGTACTTC.